The 5 T cell receptor beta chains reported below all come from one sample, sequenced in a study of T cells after yellow fever vaccination. TCRdb called the 5' RACE reads again in MiXCR, with one record for every CDR3 protein. Among some 600,000 distinct CDR3 sequences listed, roughly 12% were seen once. This material consisted of PBMCs, taken on the day of the yellow fever booster vaccination. The receptors derive from a man younger than 40 who received the YFV17D yellow fever vaccine.

This clonotype came up a few times. The rearrangement joins TRBV7-9 to TRBJ2-1; 8 nucleotides match TRBD2. The CDR3 is 17 amino acids. Trimming removed 5 bases from V and 6 bases from J; junction bases left unmatched: 15. Per the germline V gene, CDR1 is SEHNR and CDR2 is FQNEAQ (reference sequence). CDR3 region: CASSTQPGLVRGNEQFF. The CDR3 DNA reads as TGTGCCAGCAGCACCCAACCGGGACTAGTGAGGGGCAATGAGCAGTTCTTC.

The rearrangement links TRBV5-5 to TRBJ2-7; the D gene is possibly TRBD1 (6 bases). V lost 3 bases, J lost 6 bases, and 16 bases lay in between. CDR3 length: 14 residues. Germline assignment: CDR1 SGHKS and CDR2 YYEKEE (reference sequence). Here the CDR3 DNA reads TGTGCCAGCAGCTCTCCCTCGACAGGAGGCGAGCAGTACTTC. Translated, it gives CASSSPSTGGEQYF. The full variable domain, its missing parts supplied by reference TRBV5-5 and TRBJ2-7, is DAGVTQSPTHLIKTRGQQVTLRCSPISGHKSVSWYQQVLGQGPQFIFQYYEKEERGRGNFPDRFSARQFPNYSSELNVNALLLGDSALYLCASSSPSTGGEQYFGPGTRLTVT.

This clonotype was detected many times. For the CDR3, the DNA is TGTGCCAGCAGCTTGGACCATTACAATGAGCAGTTCTTC. This codes for CASSLDHYNEQFF. V gene TRBV11-2 combines with J gene TRBJ2-1; D is undetermined. The CDR3 is 13 residues long. V was trimmed by 3 bases and J by 4 bases, leaving 7 bases between them. CDR1 and CDR2 (germline): SGHAT, FQNNGV.

This clonotype was seen more than once but under ten times. The V gene is TRBV20-1, the J gene TRBJ1-1, with a possible D match to TRBD1 (5 bases). Germline values: CDR1 DFQATT, CDR2 SNEGSKA (reference sequence). The CDR3 sequence is 13 residues long. Trimming cost V 4 bases and J 4 bases, with 13 bases left between them. DNA of the CDR3: TGCAGTGCTACTCACAGGCAGTCCACTGAAGCTTTCTTT. The encoded protein is CSATHRQSTEAFF.

The genes are TRBV27 and TRBJ2-1, with 8 bases matching TRBD2. This CDR3 spans 17 amino acids. Germline V gene lookup returns CDR1 MNHEY and CDR2 SMNVEV (reference sequence). V gave up 5 bases and J gave up 0 bases; unmatched junction bases: 9. The CDR3: CASSTLLADLSYNEQFF. The DNA for the CDR3 is TGTGCCAGCAGTACGCTACTAGCGGATCTCTCCTACAATGAGCAGTTCTTC.